The next 18 T cell receptor beta chains were all read from a single sample in a study of T cell changes during pregnancy in multiple sclerosis. The repertoire was sequenced with immunoSEQ multiplex PCR; TCRdb's copy has only in-frame clones and lacks some. The sample yields some 60,000 clones, less than 95% seen once. Source: peripheral blood, taken in the first trimester of pregnancy. These receptors came from a female donor in good health, enrolled as a control in a pregnancy study.

In its sample, this clone was seen once. V is TRBV19 and J is TRBJ2-2, with 8 bases lining up with TRBD2. V gave up 5 bases and J gave up 7 bases; unmatched junction bases: 9. Per the germline V gene, CDR1 is LNHDA and CDR2 is SQIVND (reference sequence). This CDR3 spans 15 amino acids. CDR3 DNA sequence: TGTGCCAGTAGTTTCCCAAGCGGGGGAGGCGGGGAGCTGTTTTTT. This encodes CASSFPSGGGGELFF.

The chain is built from TRBV4-2 and TRBJ1-2, with TRBD1 identical over 8 bases. Germline loops: CDR1 LGHNA, CDR2 YNFKEQ. J lost 7 bases, V lost 0 bases, and 10 bases had no gene match. CDR3 length: 16 amino acids. This chain's CDR3 is CASSQDGDRGDRGYTF. In DNA form, the CDR3 reads TGTGCCAGCAGCCAAGATGGAGACAGGGGCGATCGTGGCTACACCTTC.

The chain joins TRBV19 to TRBJ1-5; no definite D call. V lost 2 bases to trimming and J lost 5 bases, with 13 bases between them. Germline lookup yields CDR1 LNHDA and CDR2 SQIVND (reference sequence). The CDR3 has 15 residues. The CDR3 sequence: CASSIFGFRDQPQHF. The CDR3 DNA is TGTGCCAGTAGTATATTCGGGTTTCGGGATCAGCCCCAGCATTTT.

V usage is TRBV7-3 and J usage is TRBJ1-1; no definite D call. V gave up 4 bases and J gave up 4 bases, with 13 bases separating them. The CDR3 has 14 residues. Germline V CDR1 and CDR2: SGHTA, FQGTGA. CDR3 nucleotides: TGTGCCAGCAGCTCTCTCCAGGAGGGCACTGAAGCTTTCTTT. Translating gives CASSSLQEGTEAFF.

The chain is built from TRBV2 and TRBJ1-1; 8 nucleotides align to TRBD1. Germline trimming cut 7 bases from V and 2 bases from J; bases unmatched to any gene: 6. The CDR3 runs to 14 residues. Per germline, CDR1 SNHLY and CDR2 FYNNEI. The CDR3 region is CASTPQGGNTEAFF. DNA of the CDR3: TGTGCCAGCACCCCACAGGGGGGCAACACTGAAGCTTTCTTT.

A few counts support this clone. V and J are TRBV4-1 and TRBJ1-1; 8 bases are shared with TRBD1. Per the germline V gene, CDR1 is MGHRA and CDR2 is YSYEKL. V lost 0 bases, J lost 5 bases, and 5 bases stayed unmatched. The CDR3 is 15 amino acids. CDR3 protein: CASSQDQGQGTEAFF. The CDR3 DNA is TGCGCCAGCAGCCAAGATCAAGGACAGGGAACTGAAGCTTTCTTT.

This sequence joins TRBV5-6 and TRBJ2-2; TRBD2 agrees at 7 bases. Per germline, CDR1 SGHDT and CDR2 YYEEEE. V shed 6 bases and J 7 bases; nucleotides not matched to a gene: 9. The CDR3 sequence is 14 residues long. The CDR3 sequence is CASNLGGIGGELFF. Written as DNA, the CDR3 is TGTGCCAGCAACCTCGGGGGGATCGGCGGGGAGCTGTTTTTT.

This sequence joins TRBV7-2 and TRBJ1-2; 7 nucleotides match TRBD1. The junction had 10 bases not matched to a gene; V was cut back by 4 bases and J by 5 bases. Germline CDR1 SGHTA, CDR2 FQGNSA. There are 15 residues in the CDR3. Here the CDR3 reads CASSSSTGSVYGYTF. The CDR3, as DNA: TGTGCCAGCAGCTCCTCGACAGGGTCGGTGTATGGCTACACCTTC. Using reference TRBV7-2 and TRBJ1-2 for the parts outside the CDR3, the full variable domain is GAGVSQSPSNKVTEKGKDVELRCDPISGHTALYWYRQSLGQGLEFLIYFQGNSAPDKSGLPSDRFSAERTGGSVSTLTIQRTQQEDSAVYLCASSSSTGSVYGYTFGSGTRLTVV.

The V call is TRBV5-1, the J call TRBJ1-6; D is possibly TRBD1 (5 bases). Trimming shortened V by 1 base and J by 5 bases, and 7 bases separated the two germline ends. Germline CDR1 reads SGHRS; CDR2 reads YFSETQ. The CDR3 spans 14 residues. The CDR3 loop reads CASSLLGDNSPLHF. The CDR3 region has the DNA TGCGCCAGCAGCTTGCTAGGGGATAATTCACCCCTCCACTTT.

The rearrangement links TRBV7-9 to TRBJ2-3, with TRBD2 identical over 14 bases. The length of the CDR3 is 16 residues. Losses at the gene ends were 4 bases for V and 3 bases for J; bases not matched to a gene: 3. Germline-derived CDR1 and CDR2 are SEHNR and FQNEAQ (reference sequence). DNA of the CDR3: TGTGCCAGCAGCTCGACTAGCGGGGGGGAAACAGATACGCAGTATTTT. As protein: CASSSTSGGETDTQYF.

The genes are TRBV7-8 and TRBJ1-1; a weak D match, TRBD1 (5 bases). Germline V gene data show CDR1 as SGHVS and CDR2 as FQNEAQ. The CDR3 is 13 residues long. V was pared by 2 bases and J by 4 bases, with 8 bases between. CDR3 loop: CASSLRQRTEAFF. For the CDR3, the DNA is TGTGCCAGCAGCTTAAGACAGCGCACTGAAGCTTTCTTT.

The chain carries TRBV19 and TRBJ2-1; 8 positions agree with TRBD2. This CDR3 spans 16 amino acids. V trimming: 3 bases; J trimming: 7 bases; junction bases outside the gene matches: 11. Germline CDR1 and CDR2: LNHDA and SQIVND (reference sequence). Here the CDR3 reads CASSIGTRGTGNEQFF. The CDR3 region has the DNA TGTGCCAGTAGTATTGGGACTAGAGGCACCGGTAATGAGCAGTTCTTC.

J is TRBJ2-7 and V is TRBV18, with D maybe TRBD1 (6 bases). Germline V gene sequence: CDR1 KGHSH, CDR2 LQKENI. The CDR3 extends over 12 amino acids. V was trimmed by 4 bases and J by 3 bases, leaving 7 bases between them. CDR3 sequence: CASSRRGYEQYF. The DNA of the CDR3 is TGTGCCAGCTCACGCAGGGGCTACGAGCAGTACTTC.

The V and J genes are TRBV19 and TRBJ1-3, with D unclear. Germline V gives CDR1 LNHDA, CDR2 SQIVND (reference sequence). This CDR3 spans 14 amino acids. Trimming left V 5 bases short and J 0 bases short, with 8 bases between. The CDR3 DNA reads as TGTGCCAGTAGTCACAGAACCTCTGGAAACACCATATATTTT. The encoded protein is CASSHRTSGNTIYF.

The genes are TRBV4-2 and TRBJ2-7; 7 bases are shared with TRBD1. There are 16 residues in the CDR3. CDR1 LGHNA and CDR2 YNFKEQ come from the germline V gene. Trimming removed 4 bases from V and 4 bases from J; junction bases left unmatched: 13. The CDR3 DNA follows: TGTGCCAGCAGCCCCCGAGAAGGGGGCCTGCCTTACGAGCAGTACTTC. Translating it yields CASSPREGGLPYEQYF.

The chain employs TRBV2 and TRBJ2-7, with D maybe TRBD1 (6 bases). Trimming removed 10 bases from V and 7 bases from J, with 11 bases in between. The CDR3 runs to 10 residues. In germline, CDR1 is SNHLY, CDR2 FYNNEI. The CDR3 nucleotides are TGTGCCACACAGGGACGAGAGCAGTACTTC. Translated: CATQGREQYF.

This chain connects TRBV6-5 to TRBJ1-4; D perhaps matches TRBD1 (5 bases). V lost 3 bases and J 10 bases, leaving 21 bases between the germline ends. The CDR3 consists of 16 residues. Germline V gene sequence: CDR1 MNHEY, CDR2 SVGAGI. The CDR3 spells CASSYRLDPGGGKLFF. CDR3 coding DNA: TGTGCCAGCAGTTATAGACTCGATCCGGGGGGAGGAAAACTGTTTTTT.

This chain uses TRBV29-1 with TRBJ2-3; a possible D gene is TRBD1 (6 bases). Germline loops: CDR1 SQVTM, CDR2 ANQGSEA. This CDR3 comprises 14 residues. V lost 6 bases and J lost 2, with 15 bases in between. The CDR3 DNA sequence: TGCAGCGTGGGCCGGGACACATACACAGATACGCAGTATTTT. The encoded protein is CSVGRDTYTDTQYF.